This section outlines one TCR beta chain sequence together with its context. This clone was picked up a small number of times. The specificity of this receptor is unknown. Base qualities were left out, and no much larger clone turns up one base away. Different DNA sequences within this sample yield the same CDR3. This sample was taken from a study of blood T cell repertoires in COVID-19 (dated by TCRdb to about 2020). With respect to the entire study: The collaborator samples originated in the United States, Italy and Spain and spanned the acute and convalescent phases of COVID-19. The material from the prospective study consisted of cDNA or gDNA derived from T cells, B-cell-depleted T cells, or PBMCs. Subjects who had been exposed to COVID-19, were actively infected with it, or had recovered from it provided the deeply sampled blood TCRbeta repertoires that made up the dataset. A freely available public database, intended as a resource for researchers studying the immune response to SARS-CoV-2, is where the repertoires were released. The samples were drawn from two sources: the first 160 participants of the ongoing ImmuneRACE study, and 1,200 or so subjects contributed by 6 global collaborators. Sample metadata almost always included a de-identified subject ID, COVID-19 status, age in years and sex. Where HLA class I and class II types were available, the types were taken from metadata supplied by the sample provider, not from assay-based typing. General findings and caveats noted by the study authors: The amount of clinical and demographic metadata varied by source and participant and was provided uncurated.

V lost 2 bases and J lost 6 bases, and the count of bases not matched to a germline gene is 5. The CDR3 sequence holds 15 residues, the cysteine and phenylalanine included. The sequence is cut down to CDR3 DNA, 45 bases in frame from base 1. For CDR1 and CDR2, the germline V gene (reference sequence) lists SEHNR and FQNEAQ. TCRbeta CDR3 regions were amplified from genomic DNA using the immunoSEQ Assay, a bias-controlled multiplex PCR. Regarding the original processing steps: The number of nucleated cells in each sample was estimated from the amplification of reference gene primers within the assay. To quantify the absolute abundance of each unique TCRbeta CDR3 rearrangement, sequence reads were collapsed and filtered. For each sample, productive Simpson clonality was calculated as the square root of Simpson's diversity index across productive rearrangements. The clones in this table, taken by TCRdb from immuneACCESS, are in-frame only. Not every clone is retained; where verified, under half of the shortfall comes from an unresolved V gene, and the cause of the rest is unknown. D and trimming come from the DNA, and the V and J calls and clone size come from that table. The sample yields about 230,000 clones; around 90% were counted once. Together, the top ten hold about 3.5% of the sample.

Participants in the prospective study were aged about 18 to 95 years, lived in some 24 United States geographic areas, and enrolled through a virtual design. In the prospective study, participants were assigned to cohorts based on the clinical history participants reported in a screening survey and a study questionnaire. A participant counted as exposed if, within 2 weeks of entering the study, that participant had been in contact with someone who had a PCR-confirmed or clinician-diagnosed COVID-19 case. Mobile phlebotomists in the prospective study collected whole blood, serum and a nasopharyngeal or oropharyngeal swab from every participant. Over an approximately 2-month period, participants in the prospective study had the option of providing additional blood draws and questionnaires. Before DNA extraction, blood samples from the prospective study were shipped at room temperature or frozen.

Recombination linked TRBV7-9 to TRBJ2-7, and 12 junction bases match TRBD2. The sequencing input was PBMCs or T cells enriched from blood (not recorded which). The TCR originated in a woman between 25 and 40 years old who had been exposed to COVID-19. Here is the DNA: TGTGCCAGCAGCTTACTAGCGGGAGGGCCCGCCGAGCAGTACTTC. It codes for CASSLLAGGPAEQYF.